Below, one T cell receptor (beta chain) is given with its context. The data originate from a study of blood T cell repertoires in COVID-19. How the authors handled the data: Reference gene primer amplification gave estimated nucleated cell counts. The protocol was immunoSEQ multiplex PCR, while the TCRdb copy is restricted to in-frame clones and leaves out a portion. V, J and clone size derive from that table, while D and trimming were established from the DNA sequence. The table lists about 42,000 clones, approximately 91% of them singletons. Sample: peripheral blood. The source is a human donor in a cohort sampled during active COVID-19.

The CDR3 bases are TGTGCCAGCAGCCCCTCTAGTGATAGCAATCAGCCCCAGCATTTT. It encodes CASSPSSDSNQPQHF. The chain links TRBV9 to TRBJ1-5, with D unclear. This CDR3 contains 15 residues. Germline lookup yields CDR1 SGDLS and CDR2 YYNGEE. The V gene lost 4 bases and the J gene lost 0 bases, with 11 bases spanning the gap.